This T cell receptor (beta chain) was observed in a study of cytomegalovirus exposure and HLA in healthy donors. PCR involved 60 Vbeta and 13 Jbeta primers. The data were produced by immunoSEQ multiplex PCR, yet TCRdb's version contains in-frame clones alone and is incomplete. The table has roughly 120,000 clones, about 8.6% seen once; the top ten hold about 6%. This clone was found a few times. V shed 4 bases and J 0 bases; nucleotides not matched to a gene: 12. Per germline, CDR1 MGHRA and CDR2 YSYEKL. The CDR3 spans 18 residues. Sequenced material: PBMCs. J is TRBJ2-3 and V is TRBV4-1, with 8 positions matching TRBD1. The receptor comes from a woman aged 40 to 50 in good health and CMV-seropositive. The CDR3 DNA reads as TGCGCCAGCAGCCCCTCAATAGGGACAGGTGATAGCACAGATACGCAGTATTTT. Protein: CASSPSIGTGDSTDTQYF.